This T cell receptor beta chain is drawn from a study of cytomegalovirus exposure and HLA in healthy donors. Study context: The same platform was used for the 130 or so validation repertoires as for the roughly 660 first-cohort repertoires, as reported in a later analysis. General study results and limits: Most sequenced TCRs were rare (though some public TCRs occurred in many donors).

There are 14 residues in the CDR3. Germline loops: CDR1 SGHNT, CDR2 YYREEE (reference sequence). The V and J ends lost 0 bases and 2 bases respectively, with 8 bases between them. Sequenced by immunoSEQ multiplex PCR; TCRdb stores in-frame clones only, minus some. The sample carries about 170,000 clones, just under 90% recorded once. With regard to this clone: Its specificity is not known.

The source of this sequence is a woman aged 25-40 years in good health and CMV-seronegative. The sample taken for sequencing was PBMCs. This chain connects TRBV5-4 to TRBJ1-2; the D is unclear. The CDR3 DNA reads as TGTGCCAGCAGCTTGGGGTGGGCAAACTATGGCTACACCTTC. This gives the protein CASSLGWANYGYTF.